The 23 T cell receptor beta chains below come from one sample, sequenced in a study of blood T cell repertoires in COVID-19. Assay used: immunoSEQ multiplex PCR; TCRdb lists only in-frame clones, some missing. The data hold 200,000 or so clones, with 80% to 90% observed a single time. Sequencing was done on a sample of peripheral blood. Source of these receptors: a man aged 35 to 55 who had recovered from COVID-19.

The chain couples TRBV4-1 to TRBJ2-4; TRBD2 matches 8 bases. Germline V CDR1 and CDR2: MGHRA, YSYEKL. V dropped 0 bases and J dropped 8; count of bases not matched to a gene: 6. The CDR3 is 15 amino acids. The chain's CDR3 is CASSQESSGSYIQYF. The CDR3 DNA sequence: TGCGCCAGCAGCCAAGAATCAAGCGGGAGCTACATTCAGTACTTC.

This clone was picked up one time. The V and J genes are TRBV18 and TRBJ2-4, with 7 bases identical to TRBD2. Germline CDR1 KGHSH, CDR2 LQKENI. V was clipped by 3 bases and J by 5 bases; unmatched bases: 7. The CDR3 is made up of 15 amino acids. CDR3 protein: CASSPGQRDQNIQYF. CDR3 bases: TGTGCCAGCTCACCGGGCCAGCGGGATCAAAACATTCAGTACTTC.

This clone was counted many times. This chain connects TRBV2 to TRBJ2-7; a possible D gene is TRBD1 (5 bases). The germline V gene encodes CDR1 SNHLY and CDR2 FYNNEI. This CDR3 is 15 amino acids long. V gave up 2 bases and J gave up 3 bases, with 14 bases separating them. The CDR3 is CASSELSGFGYEQYF. DNA for the CDR3: TGTGCCAGCAGTGAATTATCAGGGTTTGGCTACGAGCAGTACTTC.

This clone was counted a few times. V usage is TRBV27 and J usage is TRBJ2-7; possibly TRBD1 for D (7 bases). Per germline, CDR1 MNHEY and CDR2 SMNVEV (reference sequence). Trimming left V 6 bases short and J 0 bases short, with 24 bases between. This CDR3 comprises 18 residues. CDR3 loop: CASRGTWIDRVNSYEQYF. CDR3 nucleotide sequence: TGTGCCAGCAGGGGGACTTGGATCGACAGGGTTAACTCCTACGAGCAGTACTTC.

The CDR3 DNA follows: TGTGCCAGCAGCTTGGGCGGGAGGGCAACAGATACGCAGTATTTT. As protein: CASSLGGRATDTQYF. V and J are TRBV7-2 and TRBJ2-3, with 9 bases that match TRBD2. This CDR3 comprises 15 residues. Trimming took 3 bases from V and 3 from J; bases not matched to a gene: 4. Germline V lookup: CDR1 SGHTA, CDR2 FQGNSA. The full variable domain, with the rest looked up from reference TRBV7-2 and TRBJ2-3, is GAGVSQSPSNKVTEKGKDVELRCDPISGHTALYWYRQSLGQGLEFLIYFQGNSAPDKSGLPSDRFSAERTGGSVSTLTIQRTQQEDSAVYLCASSLGGRATDTQYFGPGTRLTVL.

This clone was seen many times. The V gene is TRBV5-6, the J gene TRBJ2-5; the D is unclear. V lost 2 bases to trimming and J lost 2 bases, with 16 bases between them. CDR1 is SGHDT, CDR2 YYEEEE, per germline. This CDR3 has 16 amino acids. The CDR3 DNA reads as TGTGCCAGCAGCTTCTTCCCTCTAGGAGCGCAAGAGACCCAGTACTTC. It codes for CASSFFPLGAQETQYF.

This clone was counted only a few times. This rearrangement joins TRBV6-2 or TRBV6-3 to TRBJ1-6; D gene unclear. The CDR3 extends over 11 amino acids. Germline CDR1 and CDR2: MNHEY and SVGEGT. The V and J ends lost 6 bases and 14 bases respectively, with 11 bases between them. The CDR3 coding sequence is TGTGCCAGCAGCGACTTTATGTCCCTCCACTTT. Protein sequence: CASSDFMSLHF.

The gene calls are TRBV5-4 and TRBJ2-4, with 8 bases identical to TRBD1. The CDR3 runs 15 residues. V gave up 5 bases and J gave up 2 bases; unmatched junction bases: 6. Germline V gene sequence: CDR1 SGHNT, CDR2 YYREEE (reference sequence). The CDR3: CASRQQGATKNIQYF. The CDR3 DNA is TGTGCCAGCAGGCAGCAGGGGGCAACCAAAAACATTCAGTACTTC.

In this sample, this clone turned up a few times. The chain joins TRBV6-2 or TRBV6-3 to TRBJ2-1; 7 positions match TRBD2. The length of the CDR3 is 15 residues. Germline CDR1 and CDR2: MNHEY and SVGEGT. V trimming: 6 bases; J trimming: 8 bases; junction bases outside the gene matches: 13. This chain's CDR3 is CASSRDGGSLDEQFF. The CDR3 region has the DNA TGTGCCAGCAGCCGGGACGGCGGGAGCTTGGATGAGCAGTTCTTC.

The V and J genes are TRBV5-1 and TRBJ1-1; D unclear. The V end lost 0 bases, the J end lost 5 bases, and 11 bases lay between the germline ends. This CDR3 is built from 14 residues. CDR1 and CDR2 from the germline V gene are SGHRS and YFSETQ. The CDR3 region is CASSLVQSETEAFF. CDR3 in DNA: TGCGCCAGCAGCTTGGTGCAGTCTGAAACTGAAGCTTTCTTT.

CDR3 bases: TGTGCCAGCAGCCTCCGGACTTACGGCTACACCTTC. Amino acid sequence: CASSLRTYGYTF. The chain is built from TRBV13 and TRBJ1-2; D uncertain. Trimming cost V 5 bases and J 8 bases, with 12 bases left between them. This CDR3 is built from 12 residues. The germline gives CDR1 PRHDT, CDR2 FYEKMQ (reference sequence).

Concerning this clone itself: Other DNA sequences in this specimen translate into the identical CDR3. The chain recombines TRBV6-5 with TRBJ2-7, with TRBD1 matching 11 bases. Germline-derived CDR1 and CDR2 are MNHEY and SVGAGI. The CDR3 runs to 14 residues. V shed 6 bases and J 4 bases; nucleotides not matched to a gene: 5. The CDR3 nucleotides read TGTGCCAGCAGAACCGGGACAGGGGGTTACGAGCAGTACTTC. Protein sequence: CASRTGTGGYEQYF.

The chain joins TRBV30 to TRBJ2-5, with D hard to call. From germline, CDR1 is GTSNPN and CDR2 SVGIG (reference sequence). This CDR3 is built from 10 residues. Between the trimmed V and J ends, which lost 6 bases and 2 bases, there was a span of 4 bases. Here the CDR3 reads CACTQETQYF. The CDR3 coding sequence is TGTGCCTGCACACAAGAGACCCAGTACTTC.

The rearrangement uses TRBV18 and TRBJ2-4; D unresolved. CDR1 and CDR2 (germline): KGHSH, LQKENI. CDR3 length: 12 residues. V lost 3 bases and J lost 6, with 6 bases in between. The CDR3 is CASSPSRNIQYF. CDR3 nucleotides: TGTGCCAGCTCACCGTCCAGAAACATTCAGTACTTC.

The DNA for the CDR3 is TGTGCCAGCAGTTCGCCGGGACAGGGGGGATGGAACACTGAAGCTTTCTTT. Its protein is CASSSPGQGGWNTEAFF. The chain is built from TRBV5-4 and TRBJ1-1; 11 nucleotides line up with TRBD1. The CDR3 sequence is 17 residues long. The trim removed 5 bases at V and 1 base at J, leaving 10 bases unmatched. Germline lookup yields CDR1 SGHNT and CDR2 YYREEE (reference sequence).

The chain recombines TRBV6-5 with TRBJ2-3; D not resolved. The V gene lost 6 bases and the J gene lost 9 bases, with 19 bases spanning the gap. The CDR3 contains 14 residues. Germline V gene lookup returns CDR1 MNHEY and CDR2 SVGAGI. As DNA, the CDR3 is TGTGCCAGCAGACCTCCCTCTAGAGGTCTAACGCAGTATTTT. It is translated as CASRPPSRGLTQYF.

The chain couples TRBV30 to TRBJ2-5; 13 nucleotides match TRBD2. Germline V CDR1 and CDR2: GTSNPN, SVGIG (reference sequence). V was pared by 0 bases and J by 1 base, with 20 bases of the junction left unmatched. The CDR3 has 22 residues. CDR3 nucleotide sequence: TGTGCCTGGAGTGTACAGCCCGTTGTAGGGGGCAGACTAGCGGGGGGCCAAGAGACCCAGTACTTC. This encodes CAWSVQPVVGGRLAGGQETQYF.

The chain recombines TRBV5-8 with TRBJ2-7; TRBD1 matches at 7 bases. The CDR3 runs 13 residues. Germline trimming cut 6 bases from V and 1 base from J; bases unmatched to any gene: 4. Germline V gives CDR1 SGHTS, CDR2 YDEGEE. The CDR3, as DNA: TGTGCCAGCACGGACAGGCAGTCCTACGAGCAGTACTTC. It codes for CASTDRQSYEQYF. Combining the CDR3 with reference TRBV5-8 and TRBJ2-7 gives the whole variable domain EAGVTQSPTHLIKTRGQQATLRCSPISGHTSVYWYQQALGLGLQFLLWYDEGEERNRGNFPPRFSGRQFPNYSSELNVNALELEDSALYLCASTDRQSYEQYFGPGTRLTVT.

The chain recombines TRBV28 with TRBJ2-5; 7 bases line up with TRBD1. V lost 7 bases to trimming and J lost 5 bases; unmatched junction nucleotides: 13. The CDR3 contains 15 residues. Looked up from germline, CDR1 is MDHEN and CDR2 is SYDVKM. The CDR3 coding sequence is TGTGCCAGCAATCCCCAGACAGGGCTGCAGGAGACCCAGTACTTC. Amino acid sequence: CASNPQTGLQETQYF.

V usage is TRBV27 and J usage is TRBJ2-7, with TRBD1 matching 9 bases. With V trimmed by 6 bases and J by 4 bases, 4 bases remained unmatched. The germline CDR1 and CDR2 sequences are MNHEY and SMNVEV (reference sequence). The CDR3 length is 13 residues. CDR3 nucleotide sequence: TGTGCCAGCAGCAAGACAGGGGGGTACGAGCAGTACTTC. Translating gives CASSKTGGYEQYF.

V usage is TRBV5-4 and J usage is TRBJ2-1; TRBD2 matches 12 bases. The CDR3 has 14 residues. V trimming: 2 bases; J trimming: 9 bases; junction bases outside the gene matches: 3. Germline V gives CDR1 SGHNT, CDR2 YYREEE (reference sequence). CDR3 nucleotides: TGTGCCAGCAGCTTTCTAGCGGGAGGGCCTGAGCAGTTCTTC. Protein: CASSFLAGGPEQFF. Looking up the rest from reference TRBV5-4 and TRBJ2-1 gives the full variable domain: ETGVTQSPTHLIKTRGQQVTLRCSSQSGHNTVSWYQQALGQGPQFIFQYYREEENGRGNFPPRFSGLQFPNYSSELNVNALELDDSALYLCASSFLAGGPEQFFGPGTRLTVL.

The chain recombines TRBV12-3 or TRBV12-4 with TRBJ1-1, with TRBD1 as a possible D gene (5 bases). CDR3 size: 13 residues. V was shortened by 3 bases and J by 4 bases, with 9 bases between the two germline ends. CDR3 bases: TGTGCCAGCAGTTTTGCGGGACCCACTGAAGCTTTCTTT. Translating gives CASSFAGPTEAFF.

This clone was seen repeatedly, ten times or more. The chain combines TRBV18 with TRBJ1-1; D remains unclear. Germline CDR1 and CDR2: KGHSH and LQKENI. The V end lost 3 bases, the J end lost 0 bases, and 14 bases lay between the germline ends. The CDR3 loop spans 16 amino acids. The CDR3 loop reads CASSPNEVGMNTEAFF. The CDR3 nucleotides read TGTGCCAGCTCACCGAACGAAGTTGGCATGAACACTGAAGCTTTCTTT.